The next 18 T cell receptor beta chains were all read from a single sample in a study of early T cells in non-severe SARS-CoV-2 infection. TCRdb itself ran the 5' RACE reads through MiXCR, one entry per CDR3 protein. The table includes almost 65,000 distinct CDR3 sequences, less than 5.5% detected once. The sample taken for sequencing was whole blood. These receptors were collected from an adult who was a healthcare worker with PCR-confirmed SARS-CoV-2 infection or an uninfected control (not recorded which).

This clonotype was seen at least ten times. V usage is TRBV9 and J usage is TRBJ2-1; 8 nucleotides match TRBD2. Unmatched junction bases numbered 7, after V lost 4 bases and J lost 7 bases. The CDR3 has 14 amino acids. Germline V gene data show CDR1 as SGDLS and CDR2 as YYNGEE. The CDR3 DNA reads TGTGCCAGCAGCCCGTCGGGGACTAGGAATGAGCAGTTCTTC. Protein product: CASSPSGTRNEQFF.

This clonotype was detected ten times or more. The chain uses TRBV19 and TRBJ2-3; 9 positions match TRBD1. This CDR3 is 16 amino acids long. Germline loops: CDR1 LNHDA, CDR2 SQIVND (reference sequence). V lost 7 bases and J lost 1; bases outside the gene matches: 9. CDR3 DNA sequence: TGTGCCAGTATCCCGGGACAGGGATGGGGCACAGATACGCAGTATTTT. Amino acids: CASIPGQGWGTDTQYF.

The chain is built from TRBV18 and TRBJ2-1; unclear D gene. With 2 bases removed from V and 8 bases from J, the gap between germline ends came to 16 bases. The CDR3 length is 15 residues. Germline lookup yields CDR1 KGHSH and CDR2 LQKENI. For the CDR3, the DNA is TGTGCCAGCTCACCAAGTCTGGGCAGTAACGATGAGCAGTTCTTC. Translation gives CASSPSLGSNDEQFF.

At least ten counts were recorded for this clonotype. The chain uses TRBV6-2 or TRBV6-3 and TRBJ2-7, with TRBD2 matching 14 bases. There are 15 residues in the CDR3. V shed 7 bases, J shed 4 bases, and the junction held 6 bases outside the gene matches. CDR1 MNHEY and CDR2 SVGEGT come from the germline V gene. The CDR3 region is CASIPGLAGAYEQYF. For the CDR3, the DNA is TGTGCCAGCATCCCGGGACTAGCGGGAGCGTACGAGCAGTACTTC.

This clonotype was seen a handful of times. This sequence joins TRBV7-9 and TRBJ1-4; D uncertain. There are 14 residues in the CDR3. V was clipped by 3 bases and J by 8 bases, with 13 bases between them. CDR1 is SEHNR, CDR2 FQNEAQ, per germline (reference sequence). The CDR3 nucleotides are TGTGCCAGCAGCTTCACCTCTGTAGGGGAAAAACTGTTTTTT. Translation: CASSFTSVGEKLFF.

The chain carries TRBV11-2 and TRBJ1-6; D is perhaps TRBD1 (5 bases). The germline V gene has CDR1 SGHAT and CDR2 FQNNGV. The V end was cut by 0 bases, the J end by 11 bases, with 17 bases between. The CDR3 sequence is 16 residues long. CDR3 loop: CASSLDRVETSAPLHF. Here the CDR3 DNA reads TGTGCCAGCAGCTTAGACAGGGTCGAAACCTCCGCACCCCTCCACTTT.

This chain joins TRBV5-6 and TRBJ2-1; 10 positions match TRBD1. With V trimmed by 10 bases and J by 7 bases, 11 bases remained unmatched. The CDR3 loop spans 14 amino acids. From germline, CDR1 is SGHDT and CDR2 YYEEEE. The CDR3 region has the DNA TGTGCCGGGAGACAGGGGGCAAGGGGAAATGAGCAGTTCTTC. This translates into CAGRQGARGNEQFF.

In its sample, this clonotype was seen many times. The V call is TRBV20-1, the J call TRBJ2-3; no firm D call. Trimming stripped 6 bases from V and 7 bases from J, with 20 bases between. CDR3 size: 14 residues. CDR1 DFQATT and CDR2 SNEGSKA come from the germline V gene (reference sequence). The DNA for the CDR3 is TGCAGTGCGATACATGACCTGGTTGCCAATACGCAGTATTTT. Its protein is CSAIHDLVANTQYF.

This clonotype occurred many times. The J gene is TRBJ1-1, the V gene TRBV7-2; D uncertain. There are 15 residues in the CDR3. Trimming left V 8 bases short and J 0 bases short, with 16 bases between. The germline V gene has CDR1 SGHTA and CDR2 FQGNSA. The CDR3 region has the DNA TGTGCCAGCTTGAACGGCCAGCCCCTGAACACTGAAGCTTTCTTT. Translated, it gives CASLNGQPLNTEAFF. The variable domain in full, completed from reference TRBV7-2 and TRBJ1-1, reads GAGVSQSPSNKVTEKGKDVELRCDPISGHTALYWYRQSLGQGLEFLIYFQGNSAPDKSGLPSDRFSAERTGGSVSTLTIQRTQQEDSAVYLCASLNGQPLNTEAFFGQGTRLTVV.

The sample holds a few counts of this clonotype. The V and J genes are TRBV4-1 and TRBJ1-4; D remains unclear. Germline loops: CDR1 MGHRA, CDR2 YSYEKL. V was pared by 4 bases and J by 7 bases, with 10 bases between. The CDR3 consists of 13 residues. In nucleotides, the CDR3 is TGCGCCAGCAGCCTGTTACTGGGTGAAAAACTGTTTTTT. Protein product: CASSLLLGEKLFF.

V usage is TRBV9 and J usage is TRBJ1-2; tentative D call: TRBD1 (6 bases). The germline CDR1 and CDR2 sequences are SGDLS and YYNGEE. This CDR3 has 14 amino acids. V was trimmed by 3 bases and J by 5 bases, leaving 14 bases between them. The CDR3, as DNA: TGTGCCAGCAGCGCGGGAGGGGGAGAGTATGGCTACACCTTC. Amino acids: CASSAGGGEYGYTF.

This clonotype came up many times. This CDR3 is CASGGGRSTDTQYF. CDR3 in DNA: TGTGCCAGCGGCGGGGGGCGCAGCACAGATACGCAGTATTTT. V is TRBV5-8 and J is TRBJ2-3; 8 bases fit TRBD2. The CDR3 extends over 14 amino acids. Trimming cost V 7 bases and J 0 bases; bases outside gene matches: 4. Germline V gene lookup returns CDR1 SGHTS and CDR2 YDEGEE.

V is TRBV28 and J is TRBJ2-7; a possible D gene is TRBD1 (6 bases). Between the trimmed V and J ends, which lost 3 bases and 7 bases, there was a span of 13 bases. Germline V CDR1 and CDR2: MDHEN, SYDVKM. CDR3 length: 13 amino acids. In nucleotides, the CDR3 is TGTGCCAGCAGTTTGTCAGGGGCGCGTGAGCAGTACTTC. Protein sequence: CASSLSGAREQYF.

This clonotype was observed at least ten times. This chain uses TRBV18 with TRBJ2-3; D unresolved. Germline V CDR1 and CDR2: KGHSH, LQKENI. The CDR3 runs to 16 residues. V lost 4 bases, J lost 0 bases, and 14 bases lay in between. As DNA, the CDR3 is TGTGCCAGCTCACAAACACGCGAAAGGAGCACAGATACGCAGTATTTT. It specifies CASSQTRERSTDTQYF.

This clonotype came up many times. CDR3 protein: CATSGLRGGGSTEAFF. The CDR3 nucleotides read TGTGCCACCTCGGGGCTAAGGGGGGGAGGAAGCACTGAAGCTTTCTTT. The gene calls are TRBV10-3 and TRBJ1-1; D is possibly TRBD1 (6 bases). The length of the CDR3 is 16 residues. The V end lost 10 bases, the J end lost 4 bases, and 25 bases lay between the germline ends. The germline CDR1 and CDR2 sequences are ENHRY and SYGVKD.

This clonotype appeared many times. The V call is TRBV19, the J call TRBJ2-1; D ambiguous. The CDR3 contains 15 residues. V was cut by 1 base and J by 2 bases, with 9 bases left in between. Germline V gene lookup returns CDR1 LNHDA and CDR2 SQIVND (reference sequence). The CDR3 bases are TGTGCCAGTAGTATAGCTACCCCCACCTACAATGAGCAGTTCTTC. Amino acid sequence: CASSIATPTYNEQFF.

This clonotype has a handful of counts. The V call is TRBV12-3 or TRBV12-4, the J call TRBJ1-3; D is undetermined. V gave up 1 base and J gave up 2 bases, with 9 bases separating them. CDR3 length equals 15 residues. The CDR3 spells CASSLDGVAGNTIYF. In nucleotides, the CDR3 is TGTGCCAGCAGTTTAGACGGGGTTGCTGGAAACACCATATATTTT.

This clonotype was counted ten times or more. J is TRBJ2-1 and V is TRBV7-9, with 10 bases matching TRBD2. Looked up from germline, CDR1 is SEHNR and CDR2 is FQNEAQ (reference sequence). This CDR3 contains 14 residues. Germline trimming cut 5 bases from V and 7 bases from J; bases unmatched to any gene: 5. The CDR3 sequence: CASSISGGLNEQFF. The CDR3, as DNA: TGTGCCAGCAGCATTAGCGGGGGGCTTAATGAGCAGTTCTTC.